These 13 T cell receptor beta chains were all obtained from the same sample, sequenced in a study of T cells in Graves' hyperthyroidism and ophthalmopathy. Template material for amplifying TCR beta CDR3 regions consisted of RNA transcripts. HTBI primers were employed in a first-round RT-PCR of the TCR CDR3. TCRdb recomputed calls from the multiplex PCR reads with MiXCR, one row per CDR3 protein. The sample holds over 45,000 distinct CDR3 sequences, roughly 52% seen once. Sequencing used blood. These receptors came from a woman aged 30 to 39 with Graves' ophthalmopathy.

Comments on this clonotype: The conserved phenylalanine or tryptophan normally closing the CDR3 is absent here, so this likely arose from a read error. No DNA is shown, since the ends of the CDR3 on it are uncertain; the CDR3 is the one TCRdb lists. The CDR3 loop is CASSLSGPSEQPQHS. The chain is built from TRBV5-1 and TRBJ1-5; the DNA was not used to check the table's D call, TRBD1. Germline V CDR1 and CDR2: SGHRS, YFSETQ. The CDR3 has 15 residues if both end residues are counted.

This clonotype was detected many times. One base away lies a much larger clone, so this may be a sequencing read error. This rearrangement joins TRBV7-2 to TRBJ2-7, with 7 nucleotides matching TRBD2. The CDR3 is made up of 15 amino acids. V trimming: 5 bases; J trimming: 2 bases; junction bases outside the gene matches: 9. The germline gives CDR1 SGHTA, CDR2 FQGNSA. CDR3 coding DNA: TGTGCCAGCAGCCAAGGGAGGGCGAGGGCCTACGAGCAGTACTTC. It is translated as CASSQGRARAYEQYF.

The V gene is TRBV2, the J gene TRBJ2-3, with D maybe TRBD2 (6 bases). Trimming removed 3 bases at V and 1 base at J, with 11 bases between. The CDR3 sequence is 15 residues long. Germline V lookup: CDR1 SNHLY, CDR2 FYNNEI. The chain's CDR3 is CASSDSGVRTDTQYF. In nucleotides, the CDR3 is TGTGCCAGCAGTGATTCGGGGGTCCGCACAGATACGCAGTATTTT.

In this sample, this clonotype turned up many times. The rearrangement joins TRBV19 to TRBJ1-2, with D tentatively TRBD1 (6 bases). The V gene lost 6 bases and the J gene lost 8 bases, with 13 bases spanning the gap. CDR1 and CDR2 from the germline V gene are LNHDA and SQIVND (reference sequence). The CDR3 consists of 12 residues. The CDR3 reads CASRLTGRGYTF. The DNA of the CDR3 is TGTGCCAGTAGGTTGACAGGACGCGGCTACACCTTC.

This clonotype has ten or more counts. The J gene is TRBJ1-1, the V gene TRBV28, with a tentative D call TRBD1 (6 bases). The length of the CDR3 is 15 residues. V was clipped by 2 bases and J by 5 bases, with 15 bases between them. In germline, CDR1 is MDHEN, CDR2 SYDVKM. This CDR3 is CASSLTQGTGTEAFF. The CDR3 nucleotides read TGTGCCAGCAGTTTAACGCAGGGGACGGGGACTGAAGCTTTCTTT.

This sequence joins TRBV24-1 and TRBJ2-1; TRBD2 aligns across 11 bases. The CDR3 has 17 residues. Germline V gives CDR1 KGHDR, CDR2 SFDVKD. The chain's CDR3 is CARDEHGGLAAYNEQFF. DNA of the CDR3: TGTGCTAGAGATGAACATGGGGGACTAGCGGCCTACAATGAGCAGTTCTTC.

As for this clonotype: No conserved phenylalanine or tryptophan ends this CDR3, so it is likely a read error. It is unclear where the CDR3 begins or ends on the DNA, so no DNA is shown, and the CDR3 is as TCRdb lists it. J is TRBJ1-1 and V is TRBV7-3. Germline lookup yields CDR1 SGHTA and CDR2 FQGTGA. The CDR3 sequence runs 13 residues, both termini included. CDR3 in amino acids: CASSPTVNTEAFL.

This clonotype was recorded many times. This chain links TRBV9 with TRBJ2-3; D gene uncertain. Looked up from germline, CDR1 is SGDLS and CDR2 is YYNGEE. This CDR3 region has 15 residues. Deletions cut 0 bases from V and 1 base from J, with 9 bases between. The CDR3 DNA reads TGTGCCAGCAGCGTAGAAGTCGGCGGCACAGATACGCAGTATTTT. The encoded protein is CASSVEVGGTDTQYF.

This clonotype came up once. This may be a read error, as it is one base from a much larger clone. Written as DNA, the CDR3 is TGTGCCTGGGCCAGGGGACCCTACGAGCAGTACTTC. Its translation is CAWARGPYEQYF. The chain recombines TRBV30 with TRBJ2-7; possibly TRBD1 for D (6 bases). The V gene's germline CDR1 is GTSNPN and CDR2 SVGIG (reference sequence). CDR3 length equals 12 residues. V was trimmed by 5 bases and J by 2 bases, leaving 10 bases between them. The whole variable domain, filled in from reference TRBV30 and TRBJ2-7, reads SQTIHQWPATLVQPVGSPLSLECTVEGTSNPNLYWYRQAAGRGLQLLFYSVGIGQISSEVPQNLSASRPQDRQFILSSKKLLLSDSGFYLCAWARGPYEQYFGPGTRLTVT.

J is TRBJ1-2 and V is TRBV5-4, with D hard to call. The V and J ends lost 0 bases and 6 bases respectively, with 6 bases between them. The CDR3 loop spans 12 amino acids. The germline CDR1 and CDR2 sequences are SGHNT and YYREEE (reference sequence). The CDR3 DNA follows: TGTGCCAGCAGCTTGGGGAGGGATGGCTACACCTTC. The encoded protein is CASSLGRDGYTF.

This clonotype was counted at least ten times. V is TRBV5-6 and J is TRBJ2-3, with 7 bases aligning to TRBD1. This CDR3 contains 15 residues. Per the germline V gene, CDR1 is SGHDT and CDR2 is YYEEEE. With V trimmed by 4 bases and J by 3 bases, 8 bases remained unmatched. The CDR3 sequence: CASSERQGVTDTQYF. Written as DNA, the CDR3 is TGTGCCAGCAGCGAACGACAGGGTGTGACAGATACGCAGTATTTT.

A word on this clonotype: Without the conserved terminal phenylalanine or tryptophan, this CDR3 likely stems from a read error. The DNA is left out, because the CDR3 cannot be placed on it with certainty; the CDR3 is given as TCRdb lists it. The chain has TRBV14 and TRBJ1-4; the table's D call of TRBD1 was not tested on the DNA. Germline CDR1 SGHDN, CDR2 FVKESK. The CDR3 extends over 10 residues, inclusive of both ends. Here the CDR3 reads CASSEGDNFY.

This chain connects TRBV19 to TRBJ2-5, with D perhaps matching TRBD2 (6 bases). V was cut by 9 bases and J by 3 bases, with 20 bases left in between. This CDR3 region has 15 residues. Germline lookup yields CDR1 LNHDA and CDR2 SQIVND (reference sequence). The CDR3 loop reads CASSPGGTPEETQYF. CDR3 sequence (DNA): TGTGCCAGCTCACCAGGCGGGACTCCAGAAGAGACCCAGTACTTC.